The rows below give T cell receptor beta chains drawn from one sample of a study of cytomegalovirus exposure and HLA in healthy donors. Clones were sequenced by immunoSEQ multiplex PCR, and TCRdb holds only the in-frame ones, with some missing. The sample has 110,000 to 150,000 clones, around 10% seen once. The sample was PBMCs. Receptors were obtained from a male donor in good health and CMV-seronegative. The CDR3 runs from the conserved cysteine through the conserved F or W.

j_call v_call cdr3_aa
TRBJ2-3 TRBV5-1 CASSIRDRGYTDTQYF
TRBJ2-6 TRBV25-1 CASSDPRGGGANVLTF
TRBJ2-2 TRBV27 CASRDKGLGAGELFF
TRBJ2-2 TRBV5-4 CASSLGGLKNTGELFF
TRBJ1-1 TRBV7-2 CASSLGQSFSEAFF
TRBJ2-1 TRBV25-1 CASSGSGSRNEQFF
TRBJ2-7 TRBV19 CAASPGQGLEQYF
TRBJ2-3 TRBV19 CASSPDRTGTDTQYF
TRBJ2-3 TRBV27 CASSFVGAHTDTQYF
TRBJ1-3 TRBV5-1 CASSLVGVGNTIYF
TRBJ1-4 TRBV6-5 CASTPGRGHEKLFF
TRBJ2-3 TRBV7-9 CASSFPLAGGFTSTDTQYF
TRBJ2-3 TRBV18 CASSPSAGTDTQYF
TRBJ1-3 TRBV9 CASSVQDIYSGNTIYF
TRBJ1-4 TRBV4-3 CASSKQEKLFF
TRBJ1-4 TRBV28 CASSLRRARGEKLFF
TRBJ1-1 TRBV30 CAWSGAGLRTEAFF
. TRBV5-6 CASSLVRGHEQYF
TRBJ2-7 TRBV13 CASTSRTKPYEQYF
TRBJ2-5 TRBV7-9 CASSLATGQETQYF
TRBJ2-2 TRBV25-1 CASSELGGDTGELFF
TRBJ2-2 TRBV29-1 CSVGSSGNTGELFF
TRBJ1-6 TRBV19 CASSIIDGSSYNSPLHF
TRBJ1-2 TRBV14 CASSQWDRSGYTF
TRBJ1-3 TRBV7-6 CASSPGQGEGNTIYF
TRBJ2-1 TRBV6-1 CASSEGGTGRGEQFF
TRBJ2-2 TRBV5-6 CASSTYRGRGTGELFF
TRBJ1-4 TRBV5-6 CASSDDRESTNEKLFF
TRBJ2-5 TRBV28 CASILGGETQYF
TRBJ2-1 TRBV6-5 CASSYSPRTGGNEQFF
TRBJ2-1 TRBV25-1 CASSSSGGRYNEQFF
TRBJ2-1 TRBV28 CASGGAGYTYNEQFF
TRBJ2-7 TRBV7-9 CASSLTSGRAFYEQYF
TRBJ2-7 TRBV5-1 CASSLTAYEQYF
TRBJ2-2 TRBV5-1 CASSFIGGNTGELFF
TRBJ2-5 TRBV6-5 CASSYGRLADQETQYF
TRBJ1-5 TRBV2 CASSPTGDHQPQHF
TRBJ2-1 TRBV9 CASSLRTGYNEQFF
TRBJ2-5 TRBV5-8 CASSSRLAVIQETQYF
TRBJ2-7 TRBV6-1 CASSDRGLNEQYF
TRBJ1-2 TRBV28 CAISYEYGYTF
TRBJ2-3 TRBV10-1 CASGRLDTQYF
TRBJ2-1 TRBV10-3 CAISGTSGPNNEQFF
TRBJ2-7 TRBV6-1 CASAALGASYEQYF
TRBJ2-3 TRBV7-8 CASSLVSGGARTDTQYF
TRBJ2-7 TRBV5-6 CASSLGHYEQYF
TRBJ2-7 TRBV9 CASSVGAAGEQYF
TRBJ2-4 TRBV2 CASSPGQGGIQYF
TRBJ2-2 TRBV29-1 CSATGASTGELFF
TRBJ2-3 TRBV5-4 CASSFLGEWIDTQYF